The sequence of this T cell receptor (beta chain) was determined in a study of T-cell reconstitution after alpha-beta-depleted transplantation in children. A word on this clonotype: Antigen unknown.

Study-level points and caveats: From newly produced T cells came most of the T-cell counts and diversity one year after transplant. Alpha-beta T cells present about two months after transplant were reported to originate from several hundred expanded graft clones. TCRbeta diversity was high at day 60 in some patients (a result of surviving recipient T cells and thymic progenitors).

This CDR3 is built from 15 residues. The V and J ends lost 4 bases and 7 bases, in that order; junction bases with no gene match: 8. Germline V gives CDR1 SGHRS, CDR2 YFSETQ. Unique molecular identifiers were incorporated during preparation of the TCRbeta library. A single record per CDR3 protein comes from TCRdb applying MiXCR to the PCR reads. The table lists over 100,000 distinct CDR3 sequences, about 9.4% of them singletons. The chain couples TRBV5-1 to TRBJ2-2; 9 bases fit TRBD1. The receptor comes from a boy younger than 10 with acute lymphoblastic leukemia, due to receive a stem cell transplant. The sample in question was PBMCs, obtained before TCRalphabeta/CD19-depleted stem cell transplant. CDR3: CASSMMTGGGGELFF. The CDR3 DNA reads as TGCGCCAGCAGCATGATGACAGGGGGTGGCGGGGAGCTGTTTTTT.